The next 10 T cell receptor beta chains were all read from a single sample in a study of T cell responses to AZD1222 COVID-19 vaccine (dated by TCRdb to the early 2020s). Libraries came from the immunoSEQ multiplex PCR assay. TCRdb obtained this table from immuneACCESS and retained in-frame rearrangements with V and J assigned. These tables miss some clones; where compared with another copy, unresolved V genes account for less than half of the shortfall, and the remainder is unexplained. Within this sample are about 160,000 clones, with about nine tenths of them counted one time only. The top ten clonotypes cover 1.9% of the sample. The meaning of the sample's time point label: baseline before first vaccination. Sequencing used peripheral blood, obtained on day 0 of AZD1222 vaccination. Receptors originate from an adult in good health.

The CDR3 region has the DNA TGTGCCTGGAGTCCTTCAGGGGCGCATTCACCCCTCCACTTT. This codes for CAWSPSGAHSPLHF. This chain joins TRBV30 and TRBJ1-6; possibly TRBD1 for D (6 bases). This CDR3 is built from 14 residues. Germline V gene lookup returns CDR1 GTSNPN and CDR2 SVGIG (reference sequence). V was cut by 2 bases and J by 8 bases, with 13 bases left in between.

V gene TRBV27 combines with J gene TRBJ1-1; D is undetermined. There are 15 residues in the CDR3. V lost 3 bases and J 1 base, leaving 12 bases between the germline ends. Germline CDR1 and CDR2: MNHEY and SMNVEV (reference sequence). As DNA, the CDR3 is TGTGCCAGCAGTTTTTTCCCTGACACGAACACTGAAGCTTTCTTT. Protein product: CASSFFPDTNTEAFF.

The chain joins TRBV11-2 to TRBJ1-1; the D gene is possibly TRBD1 (5 bases). V was pared by 2 bases and J by 5 bases, with 15 bases between. CDR3 length: 15 residues. CDR1 is SGHAT, CDR2 FQNNGV, per germline. The CDR3 sequence: CASSLRGPKGTEAFF. DNA for the CDR3: TGTGCCAGCAGCTTACGGGGCCCGAAGGGAACTGAAGCTTTCTTT.

This clone was observed once. The gene calls are TRBV23-1 and TRBJ1-5; D ambiguous. TRBV23-1 belongs to the ORF category, with a function that is uncertain. This CDR3 spans 11 amino acids. Trimming left V 9 bases short and J 2 bases short, with 5 bases between. As DNA, the CDR3 is TGCGCCAGTAAGCGCAATCAGCCCCAGCATTTT. This translates into CASKRNQPQHF.

The genes are TRBV19 and TRBJ1-5; perhaps TRBD1 as D (6 bases). The CDR3 runs 15 residues. The germline V and J ends were trimmed by 6 bases and 5 bases, with 17 bases remaining between them. Germline V gene data show CDR1 as LNHDA and CDR2 as SQIVND (reference sequence). CDR3 loop: CASRIHRDDHQPQHF. CDR3 nucleotides: TGTGCCAGTAGGATTCACAGGGATGATCATCAGCCCCAGCATTTT.

The V gene is TRBV10-3, the J gene TRBJ1-3; 10 bases are a match to TRBD1. Germline CDR1 ENHRY, CDR2 SYGVKD. The CDR3 runs to 17 residues. V lost 2 bases, J lost 3 bases, and 7 bases stayed unmatched. The CDR3 bases are TGTGCCATCAGTGAGCCGGGACAGGGGAACTATGGAAACACCATATATTTT. Protein product: CAISEPGQGNYGNTIYF.

For the CDR3, the DNA is TGTGCCAGCACCAAGGACAGGGGTTATAAGTTGAATCAGCCCCAGCATTTT. Its protein is CASTKDRGYKLNQPQHF. The chain combines TRBV3-1 (or the pseudogene TRBV3-2) with TRBJ1-5; 9 bases match TRBD1. V gave up 7 bases and J gave up 4 bases; unmatched junction bases: 14. The CDR3 length is 17 residues. CDR1 LGHDT and CDR2 YNNKEL come from the germline V gene (reference sequence).

This chain connects TRBV23-1 to TRBJ2-5, with D unclear. TRBV23-1 is an open reading frame, and its role is uncertain. CDR3 length: 14 amino acids. V shed 0 bases and J shed 4 bases, with 9 bases lying between them. CDR3 protein: CASSQSCRRETQYF. Here the CDR3 DNA reads TGCGCCAGCAGTCAATCGTGCAGGAGAGAGACCCAGTACTTC.

J is TRBJ2-1 and V is TRBV7-2; TRBD1 matches at 9 bases. The length of the CDR3 is 15 residues. The V segment lost 5 bases and the J segment 4 bases; nucleotides outside the gene matches: 6. CDR1 is SGHTA and CDR2 is FQGNSA in the germline V gene. The DNA for the CDR3 is TGTGCCAGCAGCGGGTCGACAGGGGGTTACAATGAGCAGTTCTTC. This gives the protein CASSGSTGGYNEQFF. The complete variable domain, with remaining parts taken from reference TRBV7-2 and TRBJ2-1, reads GAGVSQSPSNKVTEKGKDVELRCDPISGHTALYWYRQSLGQGLEFLIYFQGNSAPDKSGLPSDRFSAERTGGSVSTLTIQRTQQEDSAVYLCASSGSTGGYNEQFFGPGTRLTVL.

The chain recombines TRBV5-4 with TRBJ2-7; no clear D gene. The CDR3 sequence is 15 residues long. The germline V gene encodes CDR1 SGHNT and CDR2 YYREEE (reference sequence). The germline V and J ends were trimmed by 2 bases and 2 bases, with 14 bases remaining between them. The CDR3 spells CASSFQRRRPYEQYF. DNA of the CDR3: TGTGCCAGCAGCTTTCAAAGGCGTCGCCCCTACGAGCAGTACTTC.